This T cell receptor beta chain was sequenced for a study of T cell repertoires in cytomegalovirus infection. Study context: Carrying CMV and the relevant HLA type showed in public TCR beta signatures.

Via MiXCR, TCRdb re-called the reads, giving one row per CDR3 protein. The data show about 890,000 distinct CDR3 sequences, roughly 31% seen once. In the case of this clonotype: Its antigen remains unknown.

CDR3 size: 16 residues. The V gene lost 0 bases and the J gene lost 3 bases, with 14 bases spanning the gap. Germline CDR1 and CDR2: LNHDA and SQIVND (reference sequence). V is TRBV19 and J is TRBJ1-2; D not resolved. The starting material was cultured CD8+ T cells from PBMCs, obtained from culture after CMV antigen stimulation. The sequence was collected from a human donor in good health (CMV status not recorded). Some clones in this sample may be carry-over from other donors' samples. CDR3 amino acids: CASSIDGFGGHYGYTF. CDR3 coding DNA: TGTGCCAGTAGTATAGATGGCTTTGGCGGACACTATGGCTACACCTTC.